The next 2 T cell receptor beta chains were all read from a single sample in a study of CXCR4 blockade with PD-1 therapy in pancreatic cancer. Repertoires were generated with immunoSEQ multiplex PCR, while TCRdb's copy carries only in-frame clones and drops some. The table shows roughly 15,000 clones, with around 72% occurring only once. Sequencing was performed on tumor tissue. The receptor source for this set is a human donor with pancreatic ductal adenocarcinoma.

This chain joins TRBV7-7 and TRBJ1-1, with D maybe TRBD1 (6 bases). The CDR3 totals 15 residues. Germline lookup yields CDR1 SSHAT and CDR2 FNYEAQ (reference sequence). Trimming left V 5 bases short and J 3 bases short, with 16 bases between. This CDR3 is CASSQGTSGYTEAFF. In nucleotides, the CDR3 is TGTGCCAGCAGCCAAGGGACATCAGGATACACTGAAGCTTTCTTT.

The rearrangement joins TRBV18 to TRBJ2-1; TRBD1 is a possible D gene (6 bases). The CDR3 runs to 15 residues. Germline V CDR1 and CDR2: KGHSH, LQKENI. V was cut by 2 bases and J by 2 bases, with 10 bases left in between. CDR3 in amino acids: CASSPFTGTYNEQFF. As DNA, the CDR3 is TGTGCCAGCTCACCATTTACAGGGACCTACAATGAGCAGTTCTTC.